This TCR beta chain appears in the sequencing data of a study of T cells in women clearing cervical HPV infection (dated by TCRdb to between 2018 and 2020). Looking at the study overall: Cases were 20 to 25 women with histologically confirmed HPV16-related CIN3 or worse, including a couple of invasive cancers. Quality controls consisted of five blinded duplicates per group, for a total of some 60 samples made up of 50 participants and approximately 10 replicates. Blood from cases was collected at the visit at which the lesion was first identified, whereas blood from controls was collected once infection was no longer detected. Cases were matched to controls by age within five years and by the year the sample was collected. The parent cohort enrolled over 8,500 women aged 18 or older in Guanacaste, Costa Rica, in about 1993 to 1994 and followed the women for seven years. The controls were some 23 women whose single incident HPV16 infection cleared within 12 months with no development of precancer or cancer. Cases had a median age of roughly 36 years and controls had a median age of approximately 40, with no significant differences in baseline characteristics. This exploratory proof-of-principle case-control study, nested within the Guanacaste HPV Natural History Study in Costa Rica, compared TCR repertoires among women with different cervical HPV16 outcomes. Since HLA typing was available for only a few women, HLA type could not be ruled out as a confounder. For cases, the median interval between lesion detection and blood sampling was roughly 150 days, with an interquartile range of about 85 to 210 days.

Every participant had a single incident cervical HPV16 infection, and prevalent HPV16 infections were excluded. Cervical HPV DNA was detected by MY09/MY11 PCR, and genotyping was performed by dot-blot hybridization. Roughly 16 mL of heparinized blood were centrifuged, and the buffy coat was split into aliquots, frozen at -30 degrees C, and then kept at -80 degrees C. Genomic DNA was extracted from buffy coat specimens using QIAGEN kits. Its CDR3 holds 16 amino acids, cysteine through phenylalanine. The 39 bases shown cover part of the CDR3, and their frame starts at base 1. CDR1 and CDR2 are drawn from the germline V gene (reference sequence): SGHNT, YYREEE. Trimmed from V: 0 bases; trimmed from J: 0 bases; junction bases lacking a gene match: 4. As regards this clone: It lacks a known antigen. The read comes to an end 3 residues before the CDR3 does, leaving the germline J gene to fill in the end.

Overall study results and their limits: Because of the cross-sectional design, the study could not determine whether the associations came before infection or resulted from infection, and neither effector/memory subsets nor HPV-specific T cells were isolated. TCR repertoire richness was significantly higher in CIN3+ cases than in controls across sequencing depths, while evenness did not differ. Because T-cell numbers per sample were unknown, differences in richness could reflect varying T-cell content rather than repertoire biology. TRBV6-7 relative abundance was lower in cases than in controls (around 0.11% versus 0.16%; Bonferroni P = 0.0008). Random forest classifiers that combined richness and V gene abundances separated cases from controls with an estimated AUC of approximately 0.79.

Using the immunoSEQ assay, multiplex PCR amplified TCR beta CDR3 regions from an average of about 1.1 ug of genomic DNA per sample. To correct primer bias, the assay used a complete synthetic TCR repertoire to set an amplification baseline. The amplicons were sequenced using the Illumina platform. The authors' analysis ran thus. Sequence errors were corrected by clustering with frequency ratios and a modified nearest-neighbor algorithm, and the sequences were then analyzed in the immunoSEQ Analyzer using IMGT gene definitions. At each rarefaction depth, TCR richness and evenness were averaged across 20 rarefaction repeats, and any sample with fewer sequences than the depth was left out. V, D and J gene relative abundances were compared between groups with Wilcoxon rank sum tests, applying FDR correction. In the blinded duplicates, the intraclass correlation was about 96% for TCR richness and averaged 76.4% across 65 to 85 gene segments. Entries here come from immuneACCESS through TCRdb and include only in-frame sequences with V and J called. Some clones fail to appear in such tables; in the studies checked, an unresolved V gene covers under half of the shortfall, and the cause of the remainder is unknown. Clone size and the V and J calls come from that table; the DNA yielded D and trimming. The sample table holds tens of thousands of clones. 6.4% of the sample is held by the ten biggest clonotypes.

The sequence derives from a woman between 18 and 70 years old with a cervical HPV16 infection that either progressed to CIN3+ or cleared (not recorded which). The V and J segments used are TRBV5-4 and TRBJ2-5; TRBD2 fits 8 bases in the junction. Sequencing used blood buffy coat. The CDR3 protein: CASSLGTSPYQETQYF. The CDR3 bases that were read are TGTGCCAGCAGCTTGGGGACTAGCCCATACCAAGAGACC. Reference TRBV5-4 and TRBJ2-5 genes cover what lies past the CDR3, so the full variable domain is ETGVTQSPTHLIKTRGQQVTLRCSSQSGHNTVSWYQQALGQGPQFIFQYYREEENGRGNFPPRFSGLQFPNYSSELNVNALELDDSALYLCASSLGTSPYQETQYFGPGTRLLVL.